A selection of T cell receptor beta chains follows, all from one sample in a study of T cells and Merkel cell carcinoma outcomes. Some clones are missing from TCRdb's copy, which holds only in-frame ones; the method was immunoSEQ multiplex PCR. Among 11,000 to 15,000 clones, 92% were seen once, and the ten largest hold approximately 2%. Sequencing used tumor tissue from Merkel cell carcinoma. The source of these receptors is a human donor with Merkel cell carcinoma. Both conserved end residues are part of each CDR3. A D gene is named only where the DNA matches it firmly.

j_call cdr3_length d_call v_call cdr3_aa
TRBJ2-3 16 TRBD2 TRBV4-2 CASSVLAGRGTDTQYF
TRBJ1-1 15 NA TRBV18 CASSPVGETNTEAFF
TRBJ2-7 14 NA TRBV27 CASSLNPGSYEQYF
TRBJ1-6 14 NA TRBV30 CAWSVSRGGSPLHF
TRBJ1-2 13 TRBD1 TRBV5-4 CASSHTGDYGYTF
TRBJ1-2 14 NA TRBV18 CASSPDTTVYGYTF
TRBJ2-7 16 NA TRBV5-4 CASSLGAGISSYEQYF
TRBJ2-2 13 NA TRBV19 CASTRPGRVELFF
TRBJ1-4 14 NA TRBV7-2 CASSLGRINEKLFF
TRBJ2-3 11 NA TRBV30 CAWSVTDTQYF
TRBJ2-2 15 NA TRBV4-1 CASGDFRRSGEELFF
TRBJ1-1 14 NA TRBV28 CASSRGTFNTEAFF
TRBJ1-3 15 NA TRBV4-3 CASSQDRGFGNTIYF
TRBJ2-3 18 TRBD2 TRBV7-2 CASSLTGTSGSLRNTQYF
TRBJ2-4 18 TRBD2 TRBV9 CASSQGLAGVSTKNIQYF
TRBJ1-5 14 TRBD1 TRBV6-5 CASSLGTGSQPQHF
TRBJ1-1 14 NA TRBV2 CASDIRGGNTEAFF
TRBJ1-1 11 NA TRBV30 CAGTGWTEAFF
TRBJ2-2 13 NA TRBV5-1 CASSRGEAGELFF
TRBJ2-5 15 NA TRBV4-3 CASSQALMAVETQYF
TRBJ2-1 15 TRBD2 TRBV29-1 CSVGGTSGGVDEQFF
TRBJ2-2 17 NA TRBV5-8 CASSKVRGAANTGELFF
TRBJ2-5 16 TRBD2 TRBV5-1 CASSLVLAGGGKTQYF
TRBJ1-2 15 NA TRBV25-1 CASSKGGFSNYGYTF
TRBJ2-7 13 NA TRBV18 CASSPRHPTGQYF
TRBJ2-5 15 NA TRBV2 CASSWILTGRKTQYF
TRBJ1-1 11 NA TRBV20-1 CSARGDIKAFF
TRBJ1-5 11 NA TRBV7-9 CATGGNQPQHF
TRBJ1-5 15 NA TRBV5-4 CASSLDKGRGQPQHF
TRBJ2-1 14 NA TRBV18 CASSPVGGTNEQFF
TRBJ2-7 14 NA TRBV11-3 CASSLGDNTYEQYF
TRBJ1-1 13 NA TRBV7-9 CASSQLLETEAFF
TRBJ1-1 13 NA TRBV5-5 CASSLAPDTEAFF
TRBJ2-3 10 NA TRBV20-1 CSAMRGTQYF
TRBJ2-7 17 NA TRBV7-8 CASSSSGWVLSSYEQYF
TRBJ2-2 17 TRBD1 TRBV9 CASSVKTGTANTGELFF
TRBJ2-3 14 NA TRBV7-9 CASSFVRDTDTQYF
TRBJ1-3 15 NA TRBV10-1 CASSGVRFTGNTIYF
TRBJ1-1 13 NA TRBV10-3 CAISGRVNTEAFF
TRBJ1-1 16 TRBD1 TRBV5-4 CASSPRDRGRGTEAFF
TRBJ2-2 18 TRBD2 TRBV5-1 CASSPLGTSGGTFGELFF
TRBJ2-5 14 NA TRBV6-1 CASSEDRDQETQYF
TRBJ2-5 17 TRBD1 TRBV4-1 CASSHLGQGKYQETQYF
TRBJ2-7 13 NA TRBV2 CASWASWSYEQYF
TRBJ2-5 15 NA TRBV27 CASSPRWAQRETQYF
TRBJ2-5 14 NA TRBV7-6 CASSLLAWGETQYF
TRBJ2-1 13 TRBD1 TRBV2 CASRDRGRNEQFF
TRBJ2-3 17 NA TRBV7-3 CASSPQPERTARDTQYF
TRBJ2-3 18 TRBD2 TRBV4-3 CASSQGPGTSGRTDTQYF
TRBJ2-5 14 NA TRBV6-1 CASSVGAGWETQYF
TRBJ2-3 16 TRBD2 TRBV4-1 CASSQEVAGGQDTQYF
TRBJ2-3 16 TRBD2 TRBV18 CASSPSSGRGEDTQYF
TRBJ1-1 16 NA TRBV5-4 CASRPMGGVRNTEAFF
TRBJ2-1 13 TRBD1 TRBV7-3 CASSLKGGWGQFF
TRBJ2-1 15 TRBD2 TRBV5-1 CASSPLAGDGNEQFF